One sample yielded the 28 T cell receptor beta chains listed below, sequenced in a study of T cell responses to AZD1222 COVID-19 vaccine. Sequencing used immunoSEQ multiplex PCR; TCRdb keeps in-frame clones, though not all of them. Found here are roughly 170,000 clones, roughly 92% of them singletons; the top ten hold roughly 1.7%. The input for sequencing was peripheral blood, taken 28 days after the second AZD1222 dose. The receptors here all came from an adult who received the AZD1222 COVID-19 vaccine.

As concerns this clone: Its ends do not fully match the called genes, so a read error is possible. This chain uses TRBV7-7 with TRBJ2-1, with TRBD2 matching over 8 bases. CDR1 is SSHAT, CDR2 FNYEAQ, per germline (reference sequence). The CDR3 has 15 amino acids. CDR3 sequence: CASSTTSGIGNEQFF. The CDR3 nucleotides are TGTGCTAGCAGCACAACTAGCGGCATCGGCAATGAGCAGTTCTTC.

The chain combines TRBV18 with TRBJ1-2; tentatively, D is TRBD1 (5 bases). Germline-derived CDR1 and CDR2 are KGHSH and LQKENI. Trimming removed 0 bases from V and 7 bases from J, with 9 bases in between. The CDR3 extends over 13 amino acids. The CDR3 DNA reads TGTGCCAGCTCACCACCGGGGAGGGGTGGCTACACCTTC. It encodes CASSPPGRGGYTF.

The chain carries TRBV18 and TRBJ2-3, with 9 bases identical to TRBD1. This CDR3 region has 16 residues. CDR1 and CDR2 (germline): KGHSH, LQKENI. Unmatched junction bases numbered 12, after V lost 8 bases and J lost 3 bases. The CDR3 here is CASPSGSGTGTDTQYF. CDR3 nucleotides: TGTGCCAGCCCCTCCGGGTCCGGGACAGGGACAGATACGCAGTATTTT.

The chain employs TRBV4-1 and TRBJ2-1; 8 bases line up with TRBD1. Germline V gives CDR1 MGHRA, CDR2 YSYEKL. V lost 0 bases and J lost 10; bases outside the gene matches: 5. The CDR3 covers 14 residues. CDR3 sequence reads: CASSQEGTGKEQFF. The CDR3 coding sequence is TGCGCCAGCAGCCAAGAAGGGACAGGTAAAGAGCAGTTCTTC.

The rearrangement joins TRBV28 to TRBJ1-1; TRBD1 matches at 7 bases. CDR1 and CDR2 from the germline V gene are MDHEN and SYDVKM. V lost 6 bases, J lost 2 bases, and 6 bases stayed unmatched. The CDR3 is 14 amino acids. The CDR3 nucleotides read TGTGCCAGCAGGAAAAACAGGGGAAACACTGAAGCTTTCTTT. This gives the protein CASRKNRGNTEAFF.

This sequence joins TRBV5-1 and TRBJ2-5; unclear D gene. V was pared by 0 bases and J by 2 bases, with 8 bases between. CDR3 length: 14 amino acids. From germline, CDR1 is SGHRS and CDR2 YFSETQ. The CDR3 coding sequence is TGCGCCAGCAGCTTGGCCGCAGGACAAGAGACCCAGTACTTC. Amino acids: CASSLAAGQETQYF.

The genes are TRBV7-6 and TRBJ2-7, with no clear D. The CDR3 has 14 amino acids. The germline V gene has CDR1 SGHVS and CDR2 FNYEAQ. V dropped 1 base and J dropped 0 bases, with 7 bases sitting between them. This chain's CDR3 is CASSLGTGSYEQYF. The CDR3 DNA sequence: TGTGCCAGCAGCTTAGGAACGGGCTCCTACGAGCAGTACTTC.

CDR3 loop: CASSASGLPGEQYF. The CDR3 nucleotides read TGCGCCAGCAGTGCTAGCGGCTTACCGGGCGAGCAGTACTTC. V usage is TRBV5-1 and J usage is TRBJ2-7; 7 bases are a match to TRBD2. J lost 6 bases, V lost 5 bases, and 11 bases had no gene match. This CDR3 region has 14 residues. Germline CDR1 is SGHRS and CDR2 is YFSETQ. Supplemented by reference TRBV5-1 and TRBJ2-7, the full variable domain reads KAGVTQTPRYLIKTRGQQVTLSCSPISGHRSVSWYQQTPGQGLQFLFEYFSETQRNKGNFPGRFSGRQFSNSRSEMNVSTLELGDSALYLCASSASGLPGEQYFGPGTRLTVT.

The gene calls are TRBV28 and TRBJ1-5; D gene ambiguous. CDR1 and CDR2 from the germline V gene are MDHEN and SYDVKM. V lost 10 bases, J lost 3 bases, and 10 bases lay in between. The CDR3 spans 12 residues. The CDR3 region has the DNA TGTGCCACCTTCATTATCAATCAGCCCCAGCATTTT. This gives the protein CATFIINQPQHF.

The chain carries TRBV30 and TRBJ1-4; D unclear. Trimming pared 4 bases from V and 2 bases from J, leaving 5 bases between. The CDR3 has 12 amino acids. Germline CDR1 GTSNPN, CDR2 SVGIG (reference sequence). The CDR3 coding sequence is TGTGCCTGGAAACCGACTAATGAAAAACTGTTTTTT. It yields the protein CAWKPTNEKLFF. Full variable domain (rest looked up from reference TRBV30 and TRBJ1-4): SQTIHQWPATLVQPVGSPLSLECTVEGTSNPNLYWYRQAAGRGLQLLFYSVGIGQISSEVPQNLSASRPQDRQFILSSKKLLLSDSGFYLCAWKPTNEKLFFGSGTQLSVL.

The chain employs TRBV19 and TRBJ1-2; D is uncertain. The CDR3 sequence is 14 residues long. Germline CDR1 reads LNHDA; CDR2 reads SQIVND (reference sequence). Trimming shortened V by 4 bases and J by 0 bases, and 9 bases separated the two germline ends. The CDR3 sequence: CASSRTVTNYGYTF. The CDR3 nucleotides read TGTGCCAGTAGTAGGACGGTAACTAACTATGGCTACACCTTC.

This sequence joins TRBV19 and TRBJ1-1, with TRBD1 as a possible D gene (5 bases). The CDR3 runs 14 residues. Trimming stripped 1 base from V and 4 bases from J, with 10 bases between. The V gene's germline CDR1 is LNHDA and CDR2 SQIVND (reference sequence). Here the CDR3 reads CASSIAGFVTEAFF. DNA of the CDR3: TGTGCCAGTAGTATAGCAGGGTTTGTCACTGAAGCTTTCTTT.

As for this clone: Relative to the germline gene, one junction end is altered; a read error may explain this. Written as DNA, the CDR3 is TGTGCCAGCAGCATACAAGAGGCCCAGTACTTC. It is translated as CASSIQEAQYF. V gene TRBV13 combines with J gene TRBJ2-5, with D uncertain. The CDR3 totals 11 residues. The germline V gene has CDR1 PRHDT and CDR2 FYEKMQ (reference sequence).

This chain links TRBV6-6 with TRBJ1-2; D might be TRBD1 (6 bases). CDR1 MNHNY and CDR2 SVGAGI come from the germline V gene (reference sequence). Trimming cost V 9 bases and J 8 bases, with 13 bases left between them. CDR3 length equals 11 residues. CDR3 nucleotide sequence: TGTGCCAGTACCCTCAGGGGCGGCTACACCTTC. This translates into CASTLRGGYTF.

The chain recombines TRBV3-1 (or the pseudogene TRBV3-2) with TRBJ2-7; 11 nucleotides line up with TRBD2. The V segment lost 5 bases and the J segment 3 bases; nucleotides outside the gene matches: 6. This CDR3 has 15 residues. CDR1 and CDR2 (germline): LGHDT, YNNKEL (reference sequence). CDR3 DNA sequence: TGTGCCAGCAGCAAGGGACTAGCGGTTCTCTACGAGCAGTACTTC. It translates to CASSKGLAVLYEQYF.

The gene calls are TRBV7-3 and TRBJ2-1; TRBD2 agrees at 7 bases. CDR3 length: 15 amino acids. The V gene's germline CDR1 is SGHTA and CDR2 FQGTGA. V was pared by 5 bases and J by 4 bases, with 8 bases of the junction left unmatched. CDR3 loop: CASSPSAGEYNEQFF. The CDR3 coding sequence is TGTGCCAGCAGCCCCTCGGCGGGGGAGTACAATGAGCAGTTCTTC.

The CDR3 bases are TGCGCCAGCAGCTTGGAAGGAGGGATGGGGAGGAACACTGAAGCTTTCTTT. Translating it yields CASSLEGGMGRNTEAFF. The chain combines TRBV5-1 with TRBJ1-1, with D uncertain. The germline gives CDR1 SGHRS, CDR2 YFSETQ. The CDR3 consists of 17 residues. The V end lost 0 bases, the J end lost 1 base, and 16 bases lay between the germline ends.

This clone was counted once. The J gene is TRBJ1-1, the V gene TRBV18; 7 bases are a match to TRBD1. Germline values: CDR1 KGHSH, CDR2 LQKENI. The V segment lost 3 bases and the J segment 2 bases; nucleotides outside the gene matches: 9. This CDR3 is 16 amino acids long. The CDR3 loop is CASSPREGTVNTEAFF. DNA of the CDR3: TGTGCCAGCTCACCGCGAGAAGGGACAGTTAACACTGAAGCTTTCTTT.

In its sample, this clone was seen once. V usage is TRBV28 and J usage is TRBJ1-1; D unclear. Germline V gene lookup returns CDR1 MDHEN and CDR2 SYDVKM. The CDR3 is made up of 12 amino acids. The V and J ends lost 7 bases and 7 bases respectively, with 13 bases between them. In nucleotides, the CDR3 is TGTGCCAGCATTCCGCCCGGGAGTGAAGCTTTCTTT. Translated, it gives CASIPPGSEAFF.

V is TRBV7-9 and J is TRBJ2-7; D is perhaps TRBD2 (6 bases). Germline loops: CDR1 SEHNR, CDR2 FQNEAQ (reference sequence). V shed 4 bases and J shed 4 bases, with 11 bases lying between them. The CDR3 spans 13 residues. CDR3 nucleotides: TGTGCCAGCAGCTCTGATAGCGGATACGAGCAGTACTTC. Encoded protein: CASSSDSGYEQYF.

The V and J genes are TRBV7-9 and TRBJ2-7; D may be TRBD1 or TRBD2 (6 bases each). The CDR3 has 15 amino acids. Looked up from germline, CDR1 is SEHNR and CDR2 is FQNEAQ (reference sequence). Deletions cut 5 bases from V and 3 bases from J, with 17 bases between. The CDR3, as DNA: TGTGCCAGCAGCCCCCCTTTGGAGGGGGTCTACGAGCAGTACTTC. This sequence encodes CASSPPLEGVYEQYF.

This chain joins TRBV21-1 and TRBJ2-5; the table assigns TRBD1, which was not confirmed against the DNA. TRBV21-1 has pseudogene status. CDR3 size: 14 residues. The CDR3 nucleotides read TGTGCCAGCAGCACTGAAGGGGGAGAAGAGACCCAGTACTTC. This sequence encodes CASSTEGGEETQYF.

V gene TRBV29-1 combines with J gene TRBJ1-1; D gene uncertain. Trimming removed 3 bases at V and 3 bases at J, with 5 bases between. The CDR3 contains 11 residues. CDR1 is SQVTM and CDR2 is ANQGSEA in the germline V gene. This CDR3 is CSVEGYTEAFF. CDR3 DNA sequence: TGCAGCGTTGAGGGTTACACTGAAGCTTTCTTT.

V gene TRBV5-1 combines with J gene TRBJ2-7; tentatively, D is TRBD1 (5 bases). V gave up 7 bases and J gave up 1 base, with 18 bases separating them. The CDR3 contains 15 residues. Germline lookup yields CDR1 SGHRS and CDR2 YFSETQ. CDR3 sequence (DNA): TGCGCCAGCCGAAGACAGCAAGAGCCATCCTACGAGCAGTACTTC. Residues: CASRRQQEPSYEQYF.

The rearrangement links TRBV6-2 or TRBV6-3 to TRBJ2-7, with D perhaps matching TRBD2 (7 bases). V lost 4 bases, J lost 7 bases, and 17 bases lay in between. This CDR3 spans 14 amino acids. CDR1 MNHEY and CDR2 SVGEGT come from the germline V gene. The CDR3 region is CASSSTRRGGEQYF. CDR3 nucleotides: TGTGCCAGCAGTTCCACCCGAAGGGGGGGGGAGCAGTACTTC.

The CDR3 coding sequence is TGTGCCAGCAGCGGCCTTGACCGGGAGCAGTTCTTC. Encoded protein: CASSGLDREQFF. The chain employs TRBV5-4 and TRBJ2-1, with no clear D. Germline V CDR1 and CDR2: SGHNT, YYREEE (reference sequence). V was pared by 4 bases and J by 10 bases, with 12 bases between. This CDR3 is built from 12 residues.

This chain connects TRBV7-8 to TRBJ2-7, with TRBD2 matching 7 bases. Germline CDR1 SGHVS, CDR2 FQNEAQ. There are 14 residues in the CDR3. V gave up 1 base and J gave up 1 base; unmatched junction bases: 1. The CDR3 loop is CASSLVAGSYEQYF. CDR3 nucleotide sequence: TGTGCCAGCAGCTTAGTAGCGGGTTCCTACGAGCAGTACTTC. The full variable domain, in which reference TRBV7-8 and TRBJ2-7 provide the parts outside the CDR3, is GAGVSQSPRYKVAKRGQDVALRCDPISGHVSLFWYQQALGQGPEFLTYFQNEAQLDKSGLPSDRFFAERPEGSVSTLKIQRTQQEDSAVYLCASSLVAGSYEQYFGPGTRLTVT.

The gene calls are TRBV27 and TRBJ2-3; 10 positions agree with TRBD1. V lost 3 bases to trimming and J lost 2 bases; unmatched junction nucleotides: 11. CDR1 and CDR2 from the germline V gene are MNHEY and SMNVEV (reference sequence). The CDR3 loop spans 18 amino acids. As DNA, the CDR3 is TGTGCCAGCAGTTTGGGGGCTGGGACAGGGGTTTACACAGATACGCAGTATTTT. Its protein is CASSLGAGTGVYTDTQYF.